Listed here are 20 T cell receptor beta chains from one sample, sequenced in a study of blood T cell repertoires in COVID-19. Data came from immunoSEQ multiplex PCR; TCRdb stores just in-frame clones and leaves some out. This table has around 310,000 clones, roughly nine tenths appearing once. Sequenced material: PBMCs or T cells enriched from blood (not recorded which). These TCRs come from a woman under 40 who had recovered from COVID-19.

The V call is TRBV9, the J call TRBJ2-5; 7 bases line up with TRBD1. The CDR3 totals 15 residues. The germline V gene has CDR1 SGDLS and CDR2 YYNGEE. J lost 4 bases, V lost 0 bases, and 6 bases had no gene match. In DNA, the CDR3 is TGTGCCAGCAGCGTAGCGACAGGGTGGGGAGAGACCCAGTACTTC. It specifies CASSVATGWGETQYF.

The chain is built from TRBV2 and TRBJ2-3, with 7 bases lining up with TRBD2. The junction had 1 base not matched to a gene; V was cut back by 1 base and J by 3 bases. The CDR3 spans 14 residues. Germline V lookup: CDR1 SNHLY, CDR2 FYNNEI. CDR3 sequence (DNA): TGTGCCAGCAGTGAAGGAGCGGGAACAGATACGCAGTATTTT. Its translation: CASSEGAGTDTQYF.

The chain joins TRBV27 to TRBJ2-7; no clear D. CDR3 length equals 14 residues. Germline-derived CDR1 and CDR2 are MNHEY and SMNVEV (reference sequence). V was clipped by 1 base and J by 1 base, with 8 bases between them. The chain's CDR3 is CASSLLFESYEQYF. The CDR3 DNA is TGTGCCAGCAGTTTATTATTTGAGTCCTACGAGCAGTACTTC.

The chain joins TRBV27 to TRBJ1-1, with unresolved D. Germline V gene lookup returns CDR1 MNHEY and CDR2 SMNVEV (reference sequence). Trimming took off 5 bases at V and 2 bases at J, with 12 bases between the two ends. The CDR3 length is 14 residues. The chain's CDR3 is CASSTTTENTEAFF. The CDR3, as DNA: TGTGCCAGCAGTACCACAACAGAAAACACTGAAGCTTTCTTT.

The V and J genes are TRBV11-2 and TRBJ2-5, with D possibly matching TRBD2 (6 bases). CDR1 is SGHAT, CDR2 FQNNGV, per germline. CDR3 size: 15 residues. Between the trimmed V and J ends, which lost 5 bases and 5 bases, there was a span of 18 bases. CDR3 sequence: CASSAARGGAETQYF. CDR3 DNA: TGTGCCAGCAGCGCCGCAAGGGGAGGCGCGGAGACCCAGTACTTC.

This chain uses TRBV4-2 with TRBJ2-7; tentatively, D is TRBD2 (5 bases). Between the trimmed V and J ends, which lost 6 bases and 2 bases, there was a span of 11 bases. CDR3 length equals 13 residues. Germline loops: CDR1 LGHNA, CDR2 YNFKEQ. In DNA, the CDR3 is TGTGCCAGCAGGGGAGCGAAGACCTACGAGCAGTACTTC. This codes for CASRGAKTYEQYF.

The chain uses TRBV5-5 and TRBJ1-4; D not certain. Germline V lookup: CDR1 SGHKS, CDR2 YYEKEE (reference sequence). The V gene lost 0 bases and the J gene lost 0 bases, with 3 bases spanning the gap. This CDR3 is built from 14 residues. The CDR3 DNA reads TGTGCCAGCAGCTTGGTTACAACTAATGAAAAACTGTTTTTT. Residues: CASSLVTTNEKLFF.

CDR3 protein: CASRSGARLDEQYF. CDR3 nucleotide sequence: TGCGCCAGCAGATCTGGGGCCCGCCTGGACGAGCAGTACTTC. The chain couples TRBV5-1 to TRBJ2-7, with D possibly matching TRBD1 (5 bases). The ends were cut back, 5 bases at V and 5 bases at J, with 17 bases in the middle. There are 14 residues in the CDR3. The germline CDR1 and CDR2 sequences are SGHRS and YFSETQ.

The chain has TRBV12-5 and TRBJ2-3; 8 bases line up with TRBD2. Per germline, CDR1 LGHNT and CDR2 FRNRAP. V gave up 0 bases and J gave up 0 bases; unmatched junction bases: 11. CDR3 size: 19 residues. CDR3 in amino acids: CASGLVIGREEISTDTQYF. CDR3 nucleotides: TGTGCTAGTGGTTTGGTCATCGGGCGGGAGGAGATCAGCACAGATACGCAGTATTTT.

The V and J genes are TRBV7-9 and TRBJ2-3; D remains ambiguous. This CDR3 has 16 residues. Germline CDR1 SEHNR, CDR2 FQNEAQ (reference sequence). V lost 5 bases and J 6 bases, leaving 21 bases between the germline ends. The CDR3 loop reads CASSPGGFGSADTQYF. The DNA for the CDR3 is TGTGCCAGCAGCCCTGGTGGCTTTGGTTCCGCCGATACGCAGTATTTT.

The J gene is TRBJ1-6, the V gene TRBV6-5; D perhaps matches TRBD1 (5 bases). Germline V lookup: CDR1 MNHEY, CDR2 SVGAGI. The germline V and J ends were trimmed by 6 bases and 7 bases, with 10 bases remaining between them. This CDR3 spans 13 amino acids. This chain's CDR3 is CASRGGENSPLHF. CDR3 nucleotide sequence: TGTGCCAGCAGGGGGGGGGAAAATTCACCCCTCCACTTT.

V is TRBV5-1 and J is TRBJ2-2; 11 bases agree with TRBD1. V gave up 4 bases and J gave up 6 bases; unmatched junction bases: 17. The germline V gene has CDR1 SGHRS and CDR2 YFSETQ. This CDR3 has 19 residues. The CDR3 DNA reads TGCGCCAGCAGCCTAAGAACTAGGACAGGGGGCGCCTACGCCGGGGAGCTGTTTTTT. It is translated as CASSLRTRTGGAYAGELFF.

This clone showed up just once. The genes are TRBV28 and TRBJ1-2; 9 nucleotides agree with TRBD1. Germline CDR1 is MDHEN and CDR2 is SYDVKM. The V and J ends lost 5 bases and 8 bases, in that order; junction bases with no gene match: 15. The CDR3 runs 16 residues. The CDR3 coding sequence is TGTGCCAGCAGTCGGTTTTCCATACAGGGGGCGCGCGGCTACACCTTC. Its protein is CASSRFSIQGARGYTF.

J is TRBJ2-7 and V is TRBV18, with 9 bases matching TRBD1. V was clipped by 3 bases and J by 5 bases; unmatched bases: 5. The CDR3 has 14 amino acids. Germline CDR1 and CDR2: KGHSH and LQKENI. The CDR3 DNA reads as TGTGCCAGCTCACCCGGGACAGGGATGGACGAGCAGTACTTC. Amino acids: CASSPGTGMDEQYF.

The sample holds one count of this clone. V is TRBV15 and J is TRBJ2-7, with 8 bases that match TRBD1. Trimming took 4 bases from V and 1 from J; bases not matched to a gene: 24. Looked up from germline, CDR1 is LNHNV and CDR2 is YYDKDF (reference sequence). The CDR3 runs 21 residues. CDR3 sequence (DNA): TGTGCCACCAGCACCTATACGGGGGCCGTCGAGTGGACAGGGAAATCCTACGAGCAGTACTTC. Its protein is CATSTYTGAVEWTGKSYEQYF. Full variable domain (missing parts from reference TRBV15 and TRBJ2-7): DAMVIQNPRYQVTQFGKPVTLSCSQTLNHNVMYWYQQKSSQAPKLLFHYYDKDFNNEADTPDNFQSRRPNTSFCFLDIRSPGLGDTAMYLCATSTYTGAVEWTGKSYEQYFGPGTRLTVT.

V is TRBV29-1 and J is TRBJ2-1; TRBD2 is a possible D gene (6 bases). The CDR3 contains 13 residues. The V gene's germline CDR1 is SQVTM and CDR2 ANQGSEA. Deletions cut 6 bases from V and 7 bases from J, with 16 bases between. The CDR3 DNA sequence: TGCAGCGTCTCCCACCAGGGACTGAATGAGCAGTTCTTC. This encodes CSVSHQGLNEQFF.

The genes are TRBV2 and TRBJ2-7; 7 bases line up with TRBD1. Trimming at V came to 8 bases and at J to 1 base, leaving 2 bases not matched to a gene. In germline, CDR1 is SNHLY, CDR2 FYNNEI. The CDR3 has 12 amino acids. DNA for the CDR3: TGTGCCAGCGACAGGGATTCCTACGAGCAGTACTTC. It translates to CASDRDSYEQYF. The entire variable domain, with the rest obtained from reference TRBV2 and TRBJ2-7, is as follows: EPEVTQTPSHQVTQMGQEVILRCVPISNHLYFYWYRQILGQKVEFLVSFYNNEISEKSEIFDDQFSVERPDGSNFTLKIRSTKLEDSAMYFCASDRDSYEQYFGPGTRLTVT.

The rearrangement uses TRBV13 and TRBJ2-1; 7 nucleotides match TRBD1. V shed 5 bases, J shed 6 bases, and the junction held 10 bases outside the gene matches. There are 15 residues in the CDR3. CDR1 is PRHDT, CDR2 FYEKMQ, per germline (reference sequence). The CDR3 loop reads CASSQPPTGFNEQFF. CDR3 sequence (DNA): TGTGCCAGCAGCCAACCTCCGACAGGGTTCAATGAGCAGTTCTTC. The full variable domain, rest sourced from reference TRBV13 and TRBJ2-1, is AAGVIQSPRHLIKEKRETATLKCYPIPRHDTVYWYQQGPGQDPQFLISFYEKMQSDKGSIPDRFSAQQFSDYHSELNMSSLELGDSALYFCASSQPPTGFNEQFFGPGTRLTVL.

The chain links TRBV5-1 to TRBJ1-4, with TRBD1 as a possible D gene (5 bases). Germline V gene data show CDR1 as SGHRS and CDR2 as YFSETQ. The ends were cut back, 4 bases at V and 2 bases at J, with 9 bases in the middle. The CDR3 has 14 residues. The CDR3 sequence: CASSGRGTNEKLFF. CDR3 coding DNA: TGCGCCAGCAGCGGTCGGGGGACTAATGAAAAACTGTTTTTT. Based on the CDR3 plus reference TRBV5-1 and TRBJ1-4, the full variable domain is KAGVTQTPRYLIKTRGQQVTLSCSPISGHRSVSWYQQTPGQGLQFLFEYFSETQRNKGNFPGRFSGRQFSNSRSEMNVSTLELGDSALYLCASSGRGTNEKLFFGSGTQLSVL.

The chain joins TRBV5-4 to TRBJ2-7; 7 bases match TRBD1. J was trimmed by 7 bases and V by 3 bases; bases with no gene match: 1. Germline values: CDR1 SGHNT, CDR2 YYREEE (reference sequence). The CDR3 loop spans 11 amino acids. The CDR3 sequence is CASSSGGEQYF. CDR3 coding DNA: TGTGCCAGCAGCTCAGGGGGTGAGCAGTACTTC.